The present T cell receptor beta chain was sequenced within a study of shared clonotypes between healthy human individuals. About the study: Aged between 18 and 49, the donors were a couple of women and a few men. There were three CD4 naive, three CD4 memory, two CD8 naive and one CD8 memory plates per donor.

Study-wide results and caveats: A reduction in generation probabilities was seen for non-shared clonotypes relative to those shared by all four donors.

V was trimmed by 3 bases and J by 5 bases, leaving 17 bases between them. The V gene's germline CDR1 is SGHNT and CDR2 YYREEE (reference sequence). The CDR3 is 15 residues long. This clone was found once. Its antigen is as yet unknown. Clones were sequenced by immunoSEQ multiplex PCR, and TCRdb holds only the in-frame ones, with some missing. Of about 2.4 million clones listed, over 85% are singletons. Sequencing was done on a sample of naive CD4+ T cells from PBMCs. The subset: CD45RA+ positively selected. The receptor was isolated from a man aged 18 to 29 in good health. Some clones in this sample may be carry-over from other donors' samples. The V and J genes are TRBV5-4 and TRBJ1-1; D is possibly TRBD1 (5 bases). The CDR3 bases are TGTGCCAGCAGCTCAACAGCAGGGCCAAGGACTGAAGCTTTCTTT. Translating gives CASSSTAGPRTEAFF.